These 27 T cell receptor beta chains came from one sample sequenced in a study of T cells after posttransplantation cyclophosphamide. Produced via immunoSEQ multiplex PCR; TCRdb's table is partial and in-frame only. The repertoire holds approximately 29,000 clones, with roughly 89% as singletons. Sequencing was performed on PBMCs. The receptors derive from a man over 45.

This clone was counted only a few times. V is TRBV27 and J is TRBJ1-5, with unresolved D. Germline CDR1 reads MNHEY; CDR2 reads SMNVEV (reference sequence). The V gene lost 3 bases and the J gene lost 6 bases, with 9 bases spanning the gap. The CDR3 is made up of 13 amino acids. The CDR3 nucleotides are TGTGCCAGCAGTTTGTCGTTTTCTCAGCCCCAGCATTTT. It translates to CASSLSFSQPQHF.

V is TRBV5-1 and J is TRBJ2-3; 9 positions match TRBD2. This CDR3 region has 16 residues. Germline V CDR1 and CDR2: SGHRS, YFSETQ. V trimming: 0 bases; J trimming: 4 bases; junction bases outside the gene matches: 6. CDR3 protein: CASSLEARGGPDTQYF. The CDR3 DNA reads as TGCGCCAGCAGCTTGGAGGCGCGGGGGGGGCCAGATACGCAGTATTTT.

A single count supports this clone. The chain uses TRBV5-1 and TRBJ2-5; no definite D call. The CDR3 sequence is 13 residues long. CDR1 SGHRS and CDR2 YFSETQ come from the germline V gene. V was cut by 2 bases and J by 5 bases, with 10 bases left in between. The CDR3 sequence is CASSFGPSETQYF. The CDR3 nucleotides read TGCGCCAGCAGCTTTGGCCCCTCGGAGACCCAGTACTTC.

This sequence joins TRBV9 and TRBJ1-5, with TRBD1 identical over 7 bases. Germline CDR1 is SGDLS and CDR2 is YYNGEE. V was clipped by 5 bases and J by 3 bases; unmatched bases: 5. This CDR3 has 14 residues. In DNA, the CDR3 is TGTGCCAGCAGGCAGGGGGACCTCAATCAGCCCCAGCATTTT. Its translation is CASRQGDLNQPQHF.

The gene calls are TRBV6-6 and TRBJ1-6, with no clear D. V shed 0 bases and J shed 7 bases, with 10 bases lying between them. CDR1 is MNHNY, CDR2 SVGAGI, per germline (reference sequence). This CDR3 has 15 amino acids. The CDR3 DNA is TGTGCCAGCAGTTACTCGTTGGTTAGCAATTCACCCCTCCACTTT. Its protein is CASSYSLVSNSPLHF.

This clone was observed a few times. V gene TRBV5-4 combines with J gene TRBJ2-1, with 10 bases fitting TRBD2. This CDR3 region has 14 residues. The germline gives CDR1 SGHNT, CDR2 YYREEE (reference sequence). After removal of 3 bases from V and 7 bases from J, the junction contained 4 bases not matched to a gene. The CDR3 sequence is CASSSPSGSNEQFF. The CDR3 bases are TGTGCCAGCAGCTCACCTAGCGGGAGTAATGAGCAGTTCTTC.

V usage is TRBV7-3 and J usage is TRBJ1-1; 7 nucleotides line up with TRBD1. The V and J ends lost 5 bases and 3 bases, in that order; junction bases with no gene match: 12. The germline V gene has CDR1 SGHTA and CDR2 FQGTGA. The CDR3 is made up of 16 amino acids. CDR3 DNA sequence: TGTGCCAGCAGCCCAGGGGGTAAGGGGGAGGACACTGAAGCTTTCTTT. Its protein is CASSPGGKGEDTEAFF.

The rearrangement links TRBV11-2 to TRBJ1-2; D not resolved. The CDR3 is 15 amino acids. V was cut by 0 bases and J by 0 bases, with 8 bases left in between. Germline CDR1 is SGHAT and CDR2 is FQNNGV. Here the CDR3 DNA reads TGTGCCAGCAGCTTAGACAGCGTCGCTAACTATGGCTACACCTTC. Its translation: CASSLDSVANYGYTF.

DNA of the CDR3: TGCAGCGTTCAACAGACGAGTACTAGCACAGATACGCAGTATTTT. Its translation is CSVQQTSTSTDTQYF. The rearrangement joins TRBV29-1 to TRBJ2-3; D uncertain. This CDR3 has 15 residues. CDR1 is SQVTM, CDR2 ANQGSEA, per germline. The V end was cut by 5 bases, the J end by 0 bases, with 15 bases between.

V gene TRBV13 combines with J gene TRBJ1-1; 9 nucleotides agree with TRBD1. V was clipped by 5 bases and J by 5 bases; unmatched bases: 9. Germline V gene lookup returns CDR1 PRHDT and CDR2 FYEKMQ (reference sequence). The CDR3 extends over 15 amino acids. The CDR3: CASSLPGTGYTEAFF. The CDR3 coding sequence is TGTGCCAGCAGCCTACCCGGGACAGGGTATACTGAAGCTTTCTTT.

This rearrangement joins TRBV30 to TRBJ1-1, with D unclear. This CDR3 has 15 amino acids. V dropped 0 bases and J dropped 8 bases, with 19 bases sitting between them. CDR1 is GTSNPN and CDR2 is SVGIG in the germline V gene (reference sequence). DNA for the CDR3: TGTGCCTGGAGTGTACGTTTAGGGAGGTCGTCCGAAGCTTTCTTT. Its translation: CAWSVRLGRSSEAFF.

The chain couples TRBV30 to TRBJ1-6, with 7 positions matching TRBD1. V shed 2 bases and J 0 bases; nucleotides not matched to a gene: 7. The V gene's germline CDR1 is GTSNPN and CDR2 SVGIG (reference sequence). CDR3 size: 17 residues. CDR3 sequence: CAWSFVGGDSYNSPLHF. Written as DNA, the CDR3 is TGTGCCTGGAGTTTTGTAGGGGGCGACTCCTATAATTCACCCCTCCACTTT. The whole variable domain, filled in from reference TRBV30 and TRBJ1-6, reads SQTIHQWPATLVQPVGSPLSLECTVEGTSNPNLYWYRQAAGRGLQLLFYSVGIGQISSEVPQNLSASRPQDRQFILSSKKLLLSDSGFYLCAWSFVGGDSYNSPLHFGNGTRLTVT.

This clone came up once. V usage is TRBV7-6 and J usage is TRBJ1-3; D remains ambiguous. CDR3 size: 19 residues. Germline-derived CDR1 and CDR2 are SGHVS and FNYEAQ. CDR3 sequence: CAGPPSEESKLFSGNTIYF. The CDR3 DNA sequence: TGTGCTGGTCCCCCAAGTGAGGAAAGTAAATTGTTCTCTGGAAACACCATATATTTT.

V usage is TRBV18 and J usage is TRBJ1-1, with D unclear. CDR1 is KGHSH and CDR2 is LQKENI in the germline V gene. With 4 bases removed from V and 4 bases from J, the gap between germline ends came to 16 bases. The CDR3 is 15 residues long. This chain's CDR3 is CASSLPRGMGTEAFF. The CDR3 coding sequence is TGTGCCAGCTCACTCCCGCGAGGGATGGGCACTGAAGCTTTCTTT.

The chain links TRBV28 to TRBJ1-2; the D is unclear. From germline, CDR1 is MDHEN and CDR2 SYDVKM. V lost 6 bases and J lost 4, with 12 bases in between. CDR3 length: 13 amino acids. CDR3 in DNA: TGTGCCAGCAGACAGACCGCCACCTATGGCTACACCTTC. As protein: CASRQTATYGYTF.

V and J are TRBV7-2 and TRBJ2-1; D might be TRBD1 (5 bases). CDR1 and CDR2 (germline): SGHTA, FQGNSA. The CDR3 is 15 residues long. Trimming removed 1 base at V and 7 bases at J, with 14 bases between. The CDR3 DNA follows: TGTGCCAGCAGCTTAGTAGGGTCAGGGCTAAATGAGCAGTTCTTC. Translating it yields CASSLVGSGLNEQFF.

This clone was found once. The chain couples TRBV29-1 to TRBJ2-7, with 8 bases that match TRBD1. This CDR3 contains 15 residues. Germline loops: CDR1 SQVTM, CDR2 ANQGSEA. The ends lost 5 bases at V and 0 bases at J; junction bases unmatched: 9. The CDR3 nucleotides are TGCAGCGTTAAAGGACAGGGAGCGGGCTCCTACGAGCAGTACTTC. Amino acids: CSVKGQGAGSYEQYF.

The chain links TRBV28 to TRBJ2-4, with TRBD2 identical over 9 bases. The length of the CDR3 is 17 residues. The V and J ends lost 5 bases and 0 bases, in that order; junction bases with no gene match: 8. Germline loops: CDR1 MDHEN, CDR2 SYDVKM. CDR3 DNA: TGTGCCAGCAGTACCACGGGACTAGCCGTAGCCAAAAACATTCAGTACTTC. Amino acid sequence: CASSTTGLAVAKNIQYF.

The chain is built from TRBV11-3 and TRBJ1-1; 9 bases agree with TRBD1. The length of the CDR3 is 15 residues. With 5 bases clipped from V and 1 base from J, the junction kept 5 bases outside the gene matches. In germline, CDR1 is SGHNT, CDR2 YENEEA. The CDR3 DNA sequence: TGTGCCAGCAGCAAACAGGGGGCGTCGAACACTGAAGCTTTCTTT. Translating it yields CASSKQGASNTEAFF.

The chain links TRBV28 to TRBJ2-2; no definite D call. V lost 3 bases and J 0 bases, leaving 5 bases between the germline ends. The CDR3 totals 14 residues. CDR1 is MDHEN, CDR2 SYDVKM, per germline. Here the CDR3 reads CASSFWPNTGELFF. CDR3 DNA: TGTGCCAGCAGTTTCTGGCCGAACACCGGGGAGCTGTTTTTT. The variable domain in full, completed from reference TRBV28 and TRBJ2-2, reads DVKVTQSSRYLVKRTGEKVFLECVQDMDHENMFWYRQDPGLGLRLIYFSYDVKMKEKGDIPEGYSVSREKKERFSLILESASTNQTSMYLCASSFWPNTGELFFGEGSRLTVL.

The J gene is TRBJ1-5, the V gene TRBV9, with D perhaps TRBD1 (6 bases). Trimming stripped 9 bases from V and 0 bases from J, with 28 bases between. Germline lookup yields CDR1 SGDLS and CDR2 YYNGEE. The CDR3 is 19 residues long. CDR3 nucleotides: TGTGCCAATAAAGCGGGGCAGGGGAGGTTTAGGGGTAGCAATCAGCCCCAGCATTTT. This codes for CANKAGQGRFRGSNQPQHF.

The rearrangement uses TRBV19 and TRBJ2-7, with 7 bases fitting TRBD2. Germline V gene data show CDR1 as LNHDA and CDR2 as SQIVND (reference sequence). V trimming: 5 bases; J trimming: 0 bases; junction bases outside the gene matches: 4. The CDR3 extends over 14 amino acids. The CDR3 here is CASSRGLFSYEQYF. The CDR3 DNA reads TGTGCCAGTAGTCGGGGACTATTCTCCTACGAGCAGTACTTC.

The gene calls are TRBV6-6 and TRBJ1-4; 8 positions match TRBD1. V lost 2 bases and J lost 8; bases outside the gene matches: 7. The germline CDR1 and CDR2 sequences are MNHNY and SVGAGI (reference sequence). This CDR3 contains 15 residues. This chain's CDR3 is CASSYLDRAEEKLFF. The CDR3 nucleotides read TGTGCCAGCAGTTACCTGGACAGGGCCGAAGAAAAACTGTTTTTT.

This chain uses TRBV20-1 with TRBJ2-7; perhaps TRBD2 as D (5 bases). Deletions cut 5 bases from V and 3 bases from J, with 8 bases between. CDR1 is DFQATT and CDR2 is SNEGSKA in the germline V gene (reference sequence). CDR3 size: 11 residues. CDR3 region: CSAFRDYEQYF. Here the CDR3 DNA reads TGCAGTGCTTTCCGGGACTACGAGCAGTACTTC.

The chain joins TRBV12-5 to TRBJ2-7, with TRBD1 matching over 10 bases. The germline gives CDR1 LGHNT, CDR2 FRNRAP. The CDR3 runs 17 residues. Germline trimming cut 6 bases from V and 1 base from J; bases unmatched to any gene: 12. The CDR3 loop is CASGPTPGQGGSYEQYF. DNA for the CDR3: TGTGCTAGTGGCCCAACCCCCGGACAGGGGGGGTCCTACGAGCAGTACTTC.

This clone showed up just once. Written as DNA, the CDR3 is TGTGCCATCCGCCGGGGAGTGCAAGAGACCCAGTACTTC. Its translation: CAIRRGVQETQYF. The V and J genes are TRBV10-3 and TRBJ2-5; D may be TRBD2 (5 bases). The V and J ends lost 8 bases and 2 bases respectively, with 12 bases between them. The germline CDR1 and CDR2 sequences are ENHRY and SYGVKD. CDR3 length: 13 amino acids.

The chain employs TRBV2 and TRBJ2-7; 9 bases map to TRBD1. V lost 9 bases and J lost 4; bases outside the gene matches: 10. CDR1 is SNHLY and CDR2 is FYNNEI in the germline V gene. CDR3 length equals 14 residues. The CDR3 protein is CASKLGQGRYEQYF. DNA of the CDR3: TGTGCCAGTAAACTTGGACAGGGGAGGTACGAGCAGTACTTC.